Here is one T cell receptor (beta chain) with its context. Combining a sample-barcoded 5' primer with a J-beta primer mix, a second PCR ran for roughly 7 to 11 cycles. TCRdb redid the calling of the 5' RACE reads with MiXCR, one entry per CDR3 protein. The repertoire holds about 320,000 distinct CDR3 sequences, around 30% seen once, with about 30% in the top ten. The data stem from a study of blood T cells in healthy people across ages. The CDR3 length is 14 residues. With 4 bases removed from V and 1 base from J, the gap between germline ends came to 10 bases. In germline, CDR1 is MGHRA, CDR2 YSYEKL.

Sequences were obtained from blood. V gene TRBV4-1 combines with J gene TRBJ2-5; D is ambiguous. The receptor's source is a woman in her 70s in good health. The CDR3: CASSLRSAQETQYF. CDR3 bases: TGCGCCAGCAGCCTCCGATCAGCCCAAGAGACCCAGTACTTC.